This T cell receptor (beta chain) is from a study of blood T cell repertoires in COVID-19. On the study more broadly: The United States, Italy and Spain supplied acute and convalescent COVID-19 samples. PBMCs, B-cell-depleted T cells, or T cells provided the cDNA or gDNA that made up the material.

How the authors handled the data: Nucleated cell number was recorded as an estimate derived from reference gene primer amplification. Measured with immunoSEQ multiplex PCR; TCRdb has only the in-frame clones, and not every one. The V and J calls and clone size come from that table; D and trimming were worked out from the DNA. The table has 200,000 to 250,000 clones, 70% to 90% seen once. The sequenced sample was peripheral blood. This sequence was found in a man in his forties or fifties with acute or convalescent COVID-19.

CDR3 protein: CASSEYRQATSGNTIYF. Written as DNA, the CDR3 is TGTGCCAGCAGTGAATATCGTCAGGCAACCTCTGGAAACACCATATATTTT. The rearrangement links TRBV25-1 to TRBJ1-3; D not certain. The germline gives CDR1 MGHDK, CDR2 SYGVNS. This CDR3 contains 17 residues. The V and J ends lost 0 bases and 0 bases respectively, with 12 bases between them.